What follows are 32 T cell receptor beta chains derived from one specimen sequenced in a study of T-cell reconstitution after alpha-beta-depleted transplantation in children. Molecular barcoding with unique molecular identifiers was used for the TCRbeta library. From the PCR reads, TCRdb called clonotypes with MiXCR, one entry per CDR3 protein. The top ten clones hold approximately 2.3% of a sample with around 480,000 distinct CDR3 sequences, approximately 32% of them seen once. This sample comprised PBMCs from the stem cell graft donor, obtained from the stem cell graft. Receptor source: a human donor who donated a stem cell graft to a child with aplastic anemia.

The rearrangement uses TRBV11-2 and TRBJ2-7; 7 bases align to TRBD2. Germline V gives CDR1 SGHAT, CDR2 FQNNGV. After removal of 5 bases from V and 2 bases from J, the junction contained 12 bases not matched to a gene. CDR3 length: 16 amino acids. CDR3 amino acids: CASSNGLRERPYEQYV. The DNA of the CDR3 is TGTGCCAGCAGCAACGGACTGCGGGAGCGTCCCTACGAGCAGTACGTC.

The genes are TRBV21-1 and TRBJ1-2; TRBD1 was called by the table and not checked on the DNA. TRBV21-1 counts as a pseudogene. CDR3 size: 14 residues. The CDR3 nucleotides read TGTGCCAGCCCTCCTCCGGGCGGAATCTATGGCTACACCTTC. Amino acids: CASPPPGGIYGYTF.

This clonotype was observed a handful of times. V is TRBV6-2 or TRBV6-3 and J is TRBJ2-5, with D maybe TRBD1 (5 bases). The CDR3 contains 13 residues. Between the trimmed V and J ends, which lost 2 bases and 6 bases, there was a span of 10 bases. From germline, CDR1 is MNHEY and CDR2 SVGEGT. The CDR3 is CASSYLGVKTQYF. As DNA, the CDR3 is TGTGCCAGCAGTTACCTAGGGGTGAAGACCCAGTACTTC.

The chain combines TRBV2 with TRBJ1-5; no clear D. This CDR3 has 14 amino acids. CDR1 and CDR2 (germline): SNHLY, FYNNEI. Trimming shortened V by 5 bases and J by 0 bases, and 8 bases separated the two germline ends. The CDR3, as DNA: TGTGCCAGCAGTTCCGGGTTTAGCAATCAGCCCCAGCATTTT. Translation gives CASSSGFSNQPQHF.

This clonotype has a handful of counts. This rearrangement joins TRBV20-1 to TRBJ1-3, with TRBD1 matching over 7 bases. The V gene end was trimmed by 1 base and the J gene end by 4 bases; junction bases not matched to a gene: 4. The CDR3 extends over 14 amino acids. Germline assignment: CDR1 DFQATT and CDR2 SNEGSKA (reference sequence). The CDR3 loop is CSARADRAGNTIYF. As DNA, the CDR3 is TGCAGTGCTAGAGCCGACAGGGCAGGAAACACCATATATTTT.

This clonotype was seen a handful of times. The chain combines TRBV5-1 with TRBJ2-1; tentatively, D is TRBD2 (6 bases). V was shortened by 0 bases and J by 6 bases, with 13 bases between the two germline ends. This CDR3 comprises 15 residues. Germline CDR1 and CDR2: SGHRS and YFSETQ. The CDR3: CASSLDGSRINEQFF. The CDR3 DNA is TGCGCCAGCAGCTTGGACGGGAGCCGAATCAATGAGCAGTTCTTC.

A few counts support this clonotype. This rearrangement joins TRBV12-3 or TRBV12-4 to TRBJ2-2; D is unclear. The V and J ends lost 3 bases and 7 bases respectively, with 6 bases between them. The CDR3 consists of 12 residues. In nucleotides, the CDR3 is TGTGCCAGCAGTTTCAGCAGCGGGGAGCTGTTTTTT. Residues: CASSFSSGELFF.

The V call is TRBV5-1, the J call TRBJ1-2, with 9 bases aligning to TRBD1. Germline CDR1 and CDR2: SGHRS and YFSETQ. This CDR3 region has 16 residues. The ends lost 4 bases at V and 4 bases at J; junction bases unmatched: 11. Written as DNA, the CDR3 is TGCGCCAGCAGCGCCTCCGGGACAGGGACCATCTATGGCTACACCTTC. Encoded protein: CASSASGTGTIYGYTF.

J is TRBJ2-2 and V is TRBV29-1; 9 positions agree with TRBD1. Germline V gene sequence: CDR1 SQVTM, CDR2 ANQGSEA. Trimming at V came to 7 bases and at J to 5 bases, leaving 14 bases not matched to a gene. The CDR3 is made up of 16 amino acids. CDR3 sequence: CSARLADRGTTGELFF. The CDR3 DNA is TGCAGCGCCCGACTGGCGGACAGGGGTACGACCGGGGAGCTGTTTTTT.

This clonotype came up once. The chain uses TRBV30 and TRBJ2-3; 13 nucleotides agree with TRBD2. V was clipped by 0 bases and J by 2 bases; unmatched bases: 2. CDR1 is GTSNPN, CDR2 SVGIG, per germline (reference sequence). The CDR3 consists of 16 residues. CDR3 sequence reads: CAWSVLAGGFTDTQYF. Written as DNA, the CDR3 is TGTGCCTGGAGTGTACTAGCGGGAGGGTTCACAGATACGCAGTATTTT.

The J gene is TRBJ2-1, the V gene TRBV7-2; TRBD1 or TRBD2 may be the D gene (5 bases each). The germline CDR1 and CDR2 sequences are SGHTA and FQGNSA. This CDR3 spans 13 amino acids. Trimming pared 8 bases from V and 2 bases from J, leaving 10 bases between. The CDR3 spells CASWTGPYNEQFF. The CDR3 nucleotides are TGTGCCAGCTGGACGGGACCCTACAATGAGCAGTTCTTC.

V usage is TRBV5-6 and J usage is TRBJ2-5; possibly TRBD2 for D (5 bases). Germline V gene sequence: CDR1 SGHDT, CDR2 YYEEEE. The length of the CDR3 is 15 residues. V was trimmed by 0 bases and J by 0 bases, leaving 9 bases between them. The CDR3 DNA follows: TGTGCCAGCAGCTTGGGGCCCGGGGACCAAGAGACCCAGTACTTC. It yields the protein CASSLGPGDQETQYF. The complete variable domain, with remaining parts taken from reference TRBV5-6 and TRBJ2-5, reads DAGVTQSPTHLIKTRGQQVTLRCSPKSGHDTVSWYQQALGQGPQFIFQYYEEEERQRGNFPDRFSGHQFPNYSSELNVNALLLGDSALYLCASSLGPGDQETQYFGPGTRLLVL.

This clonotype was recorded a few times. The chain recombines TRBV3-1 with TRBJ2-7; the D gene is possibly TRBD2 (6 bases). With 4 bases removed from V and 5 bases from J, the gap between germline ends came to 15 bases. Germline assignment: CDR1 LGHDT and CDR2 YNNKEL (reference sequence). This CDR3 spans 14 amino acids. The CDR3 coding sequence is TGTGCCAGCAGCCCTTACGGGAGTCTCAACGAGCAGTACGTC. Translation: CASSPYGSLNEQYV.

This clonotype was found a few times. The rearrangement uses TRBV18 and TRBJ1-2, with D possibly TRBD1 on 6 matching bases. The V end lost 2 bases, the J end lost 6 bases, and 19 bases lay between the germline ends. This CDR3 region has 16 residues. Germline CDR1 KGHSH, CDR2 LQKENI. In nucleotides, the CDR3 is TGTGCCAGCTCACCATCGGATACAGGGCTCTTCCATGGCTACACCTTC. This translates into CASSPSDTGLFHGYTF. The full variable domain, with the rest looked up from reference TRBV18 and TRBJ1-2, is NAGVMQNPRHLVRRRGQEARLRCSPMKGHSHVYWYRQLPEEGLKFMVYLQKENIIDESGMPKERFSAEFPKEGPSILRIQQVVRGDSAAYFCASSPSDTGLFHGYTFGSGTRLTVV.

J is TRBJ2-2 and V is TRBV6-1; D gene unclear. CDR3 length: 14 residues. Trimming removed 10 bases from V and 4 bases from J, with 16 bases in between. Germline V gives CDR1 MNHNS, CDR2 SASEGT. The CDR3 sequence: CATSHNPSTGELFF. The CDR3 nucleotides read TGTGCCACAAGTCACAATCCGAGCACCGGGGAGCTGTTTTTT.

The chain recombines TRBV20-1 with TRBJ1-2; D is possibly TRBD1 (6 bases). The germline V gene has CDR1 DFQATT and CDR2 SNEGSKA (reference sequence). Trimming removed 0 bases from V and 8 bases from J, with 13 bases in between. This CDR3 is built from 13 residues. The CDR3 is CSARDQGTGGYTF. As DNA, the CDR3 is TGCAGTGCTAGAGATCAGGGGACGGGGGGCTACACCTTC.

The table lists this clonotype with a few counts. The chain joins TRBV5-1 to TRBJ2-3; tentatively, D is TRBD2 (5 bases). Germline CDR1 and CDR2: SGHRS and YFSETQ. Between the trimmed V and J ends, which lost 0 bases and 5 bases, there was a span of 13 bases. This CDR3 region has 15 residues. In DNA, the CDR3 is TGCGCCAGCAGCTTGGTGAGTGGGAGAGGAGATACGCAGTATTTT. Translated, it gives CASSLVSGRGDTQYF.

The V and J genes are TRBV5-1 and TRBJ2-3; no clear D. The CDR3 extends over 14 amino acids. From germline, CDR1 is SGHRS and CDR2 YFSETQ. The V gene lost 6 bases and the J gene lost 1 base, with 12 bases spanning the gap. CDR3 in DNA: TGCGCCAGCACCGGTGTTTATCGCACAGATACGCAGTATTTT. As protein: CASTGVYRTDTQYF.

The chain combines TRBV7-2 with TRBJ1-1; D is ambiguous. Trimming shortened V by 5 bases and J by 3 bases, and 16 bases separated the two germline ends. This CDR3 has 15 residues. CDR1 and CDR2 (germline): SGHTA, FQGNSA. The CDR3 sequence is CASSLDTGGDTEAFF. CDR3 DNA: TGTGCCAGCAGCCTAGACACCGGTGGCGACACTGAAGCTTTCTTT.

This clonotype was seen more than once but under ten times. This chain links TRBV5-6 with TRBJ1-2; D may be TRBD1 (6 bases). V was cut by 7 bases and J by 4 bases, with 17 bases left in between. The germline V gene has CDR1 SGHDT and CDR2 YYEEEE. This CDR3 region has 14 residues. Here the CDR3 reads CASRDTQAPYGYTF. CDR3 nucleotide sequence: TGTGCCAGCCGGGACACCCAAGCCCCCTATGGCTACACCTTC. Full variable domain (rest looked up from reference TRBV5-6 and TRBJ1-2): DAGVTQSPTHLIKTRGQQVTLRCSPKSGHDTVSWYQQALGQGPQFIFQYYEEEERQRGNFPDRFSGHQFPNYSSELNVNALLLGDSALYLCASRDTQAPYGYTFGSGTRLTVV.

CDR3 residues: CASSEVVESEKLFF. The CDR3 nucleotides are TGTGCCAGCAGTGAAGTGGTCGAAAGCGAAAAACTGTTTTTT. This chain links TRBV6-1 with TRBJ1-4; D is ambiguous. V dropped 1 base and J dropped 8 bases, with 11 bases sitting between them. This CDR3 has 14 residues. Per germline, CDR1 MNHNS and CDR2 SASEGT.

The chain recombines TRBV4-2 with TRBJ1-1, with 7 bases that match TRBD1. Germline V gives CDR1 LGHNA, CDR2 YNFKEQ. J lost 2 bases, V lost 4 bases, and 16 bases had no gene match. The CDR3 has 18 residues. This CDR3 reads CASSLRTGTEPFNTEAFF. CDR3 coding DNA: TGTGCCAGCAGCCTTCGGACCGGGACAGAACCGTTTAACACTGAAGCTTTCTTT.

V and J are TRBV1 and TRBJ2-1; TRBD2 is taken as the D call from the table, unchecked against the DNA. TRBV1 is deemed a pseudogene. The CDR3 consists of 15 residues. DNA of the CDR3: TGCACCAGCAGCCAAGGGGGACTATCCTACAATGAGCAGTTCTTC. It encodes CTSSQGGLSYNEQFF.

The CDR3, as DNA: TGCAGTGACACGACACGGTTCTTC. This sequence encodes CSDTTRFF. The chain recombines TRBV20-1 with TRBJ2-1, with D hard to call. Germline CDR1 DFQATT, CDR2 SNEGSKA (reference sequence). Trimming shortened V by 7 bases and J by 15 bases, and 10 bases separated the two germline ends. The CDR3 contains 8 residues.

A few counts support this clonotype. The chain links TRBV9 to TRBJ2-5; 8 nucleotides agree with TRBD1. The CDR3 covers 19 residues. V was pared by 2 bases and J by 0 bases, with 15 bases of the junction left unmatched. CDR1 and CDR2 from the germline V gene are SGDLS and YYNGEE. CDR3 region: CASSVRGEGSGGYQETQYF. The CDR3 nucleotides read TGTGCCAGCAGCGTCAGGGGGGAAGGTTCAGGGGGCTACCAAGAGACCCAGTACTTC. The variable domain in full, with the rest retrieved from reference TRBV9 and TRBJ2-5, is DSGVTQTPKHLITATGQRVTLRCSPRSGDLSVYWYQQSLDQGLQFLIQYYNGEERAKGNILERFSAQQFPDLHSELNLSSLELGDSALYFCASSVRGEGSGGYQETQYFGPGTRLLVL.

The chain has TRBV9 and TRBJ1-1; D not certain. V lost 2 bases to trimming and J lost 1 base, with 9 bases between them. Looked up from germline, CDR1 is SGDLS and CDR2 is YYNGEE. This CDR3 contains 14 residues. CDR3 bases: TGTGCCAGCAGCGTTTCCGAGAGGAACACTGAAGCTTTCTTT. Translating gives CASSVSERNTEAFF. The whole variable domain, remainder taken from reference TRBV9 and TRBJ1-1, is DSGVTQTPKHLITATGQRVTLRCSPRSGDLSVYWYQQSLDQGLQFLIQYYNGEERAKGNILERFSAQQFPDLHSELNLSSLELGDSALYFCASSVSERNTEAFFGQGTRLTVV.

This clonotype was seen once. The CDR3 DNA reads as TGTGCCAGCTCGCGCTCGAGGGTGGCCACTGAAGCTTTCTTT. Protein: CASSRSRVATEAFF. The V call is TRBV18, the J call TRBJ1-1; D not resolved. This CDR3 has 14 amino acids. V shed 6 bases and J shed 4 bases, with 15 bases lying between them. Germline V CDR1 and CDR2: KGHSH, LQKENI.

V and J are TRBV12-3 or TRBV12-4 and TRBJ2-3; 7 nucleotides line up with TRBD2. V dropped 6 bases and J dropped 1; count of bases not matched to a gene: 7. CDR3 length: 15 amino acids. The CDR3 bases are TGTGCCAGCAGCTCTCGGGAGGCACGCACAGATACGCAGTATTTT. Protein: CASSSREARTDTQYF.

The chain joins TRBV25-1 to TRBJ2-7, with TRBD2 as a possible D gene (6 bases). The CDR3 is made up of 13 amino acids. Germline V gene sequence: CDR1 MGHDK, CDR2 SYGVNS. V was pared by 2 bases and J by 4 bases, with 9 bases between. The CDR3 nucleotides are TGTGCCAGCAGTGAAGGGAGGTGGTACGAGCAGTACTTC. Its translation: CASSEGRWYEQYF.

The chain joins TRBV5-5 to TRBJ1-4; D remains ambiguous. Germline CDR1 and CDR2: SGHKS and YYEKEE (reference sequence). This CDR3 has 12 residues. With 7 bases removed from V and 5 bases from J, the gap between germline ends came to 9 bases. The CDR3, as DNA: TGTGCCAGCGGCAGGCTCAATGAAAAACTGTTTTTT. Amino acid sequence: CASGRLNEKLFF.

This clonotype was counted a few times. This rearrangement joins TRBV12-3 or TRBV12-4 to TRBJ2-7, with no clear D. The CDR3 extends over 11 amino acids. Trimming left V 2 bases short and J 5 bases short, with 4 bases between. The CDR3 nucleotides are TGTGCCAGCAGTTTACAGAACGAGCAGTACTTC. Translating it yields CASSLQNEQYF.

This chain joins TRBV27 and TRBJ2-1; the D is unclear. This CDR3 region has 13 residues. Trimming pared 4 bases from V and 5 bases from J, leaving 9 bases between. In germline, CDR1 is MNHEY, CDR2 SMNVEV (reference sequence). The CDR3 loop is CASSWRQNNEQFF. CDR3 DNA: TGTGCCAGCAGTTGGCGGCAGAACAATGAGCAGTTCTTC.